This TCR beta chain was found in a study of T cells in Graves' hyperthyroidism and ophthalmopathy. RNA transcripts provided the source from which TCR beta CDR3 regions were amplified. The TCR CDR3 first-round RT-PCR relied on the HTBI primer set. TCRdb analysed the multiplex PCR reads with MiXCR anew, one entry per CDR3 protein. Here the sample spans roughly 420,000 distinct CDR3 sequences, roughly 13% being singletons. The CDR3 contains 13 residues. Looked up from germline, CDR1 is DFQATT and CDR2 is SNEGSKA (reference sequence). With 6 bases removed from V and 0 bases from J, the gap between germline ends came to 12 bases. This clonotype was counted a few times.

This chain uses TRBV20-1 with TRBJ2-7; no clear D. The TCR sequence derives from a woman between 18 and 30 years old with Graves' hyperthyroidism. The sequenced sample was blood. The CDR3 region is CSAHGRISYEQYF. The CDR3 DNA follows: TGCAGTGCACACGGACGGATCTCCTACGAGCAGTACTTC.